A single sample is the source of the 27 T cell receptor beta chains below, sequenced in a study of metastatic and nonmetastatic thyroid tumors. With MiXCR, TCRdb called clones anew from the PCR reads. The table lists about 24,000 clones, about an eighth of them singletons, with about 13% in the top ten. Every patient underwent thyroid surgery untreated. Sequencing was done on a sample of blood. The receptors shown here come from a female donor with papillary thyroid cancer or a benign thyroid nodule (not recorded which). Some clones in this sample may be carry-over from other donors' samples.

A few counts support this clone. This rearrangement joins TRBV6-2 or TRBV6-3 to TRBJ2-7, with D possibly matching TRBD1 (5 bases). This CDR3 region has 15 residues. Trimming took off 6 bases at V and 6 bases at J, with 21 bases between the two ends. CDR1 MNHEY and CDR2 SVGEGT come from the germline V gene. The CDR3 is CASSHPPGIFGEQYF. DNA for the CDR3: TGTGCCAGCAGCCATCCCCCAGGGATTTTTGGCGAGCAGTACTTC.

This clone was found many times. The chain links TRBV12-3 or TRBV12-4 to TRBJ1-2; 12 bases align to TRBD1. CDR3 length: 18 residues. The J segment lost 0 bases and the V segment lost 5 bases, leaving 10 bases of the junction unmatched. Written as DNA, the CDR3 is TGTGCCAGCAGTCTTCTCGGGACAGGGGGCACAACTAACTATGGCTACACCTTC. It is translated as CASSLLGTGGTTNYGYTF.

This clone was counted at least ten times. The gene calls are TRBV20-1 and TRBJ2-7, with D perhaps TRBD2 (6 bases). Germline CDR1 reads DFQATT; CDR2 reads SNEGSKA (reference sequence). The CDR3 covers 12 residues. Trimming took 6 bases from V and 3 from J, leaving 12 bases between them. CDR3 nucleotide sequence: TGCAGTGCACCTCGGGACTTCTACGAGCAGTACTTC. Translating it yields CSAPRDFYEQYF.

Many counts were recorded for this clone. This chain joins TRBV7-2 and TRBJ2-5; 10 bases are a match to TRBD2. CDR3 length: 15 amino acids. Per germline, CDR1 SGHTA and CDR2 FQGNSA. V lost 3 bases to trimming and J lost 8 bases; unmatched junction nucleotides: 9. The CDR3 DNA follows: TGTGCCAGCAGCTTTGGGTCTAGCGGGAGTGGTACCCAGTACTTC. Protein sequence: CASSFGSSGSGTQYF.

This clone showed up many times. This chain uses TRBV27 with TRBJ1-2; D is uncertain. The germline V gene encodes CDR1 MNHEY and CDR2 SMNVEV (reference sequence). The CDR3 contains 16 residues. The germline V and J ends were trimmed by 2 bases and 1 base, with 14 bases remaining between them. CDR3 sequence (DNA): TGTGCCAGCAGTTTACTCGGGGAGGATAATAACTATGGCTACACCTTC. This gives the protein CASSLLGEDNNYGYTF.

Many counts were recorded for this clone. The chain employs TRBV19 and TRBJ1-5; D is ambiguous. CDR1 LNHDA and CDR2 SQIVND come from the germline V gene (reference sequence). Trimming left V 7 bases short and J 2 bases short, with 15 bases between. This CDR3 spans 15 amino acids. The CDR3 nucleotides are TGTGCCAGTATTAGTGCCGAGAGGGGCAATCAGCCCCAGCATTTT. Its protein is CASISAERGNQPQHF.

This clone was seen ten or more times. The V gene is TRBV14, the J gene TRBJ1-4; D is uncertain. V gave up 3 bases and J gave up 5 bases, with 4 bases separating them. This CDR3 contains 12 residues. Germline V gene data show CDR1 as SGHDN and CDR2 as FVKESK. CDR3 sequence reads: CASSHLNEKLFF. The CDR3 DNA reads as TGTGCCAGCAGCCACCTAAATGAAAAACTGTTTTTT.

This clone was detected many times. This chain connects TRBV7-2 to TRBJ1-5; D gene ambiguous. The CDR3 has 13 residues. The germline CDR1 and CDR2 sequences are SGHTA and FQGNSA. V was pared by 3 bases and J by 6 bases, with 9 bases between. Written as DNA, the CDR3 is TGTGCCAGCAGCTTTTTTTTGGGTCAGCCCCAGCATTTT. This sequence encodes CASSFFLGQPQHF. Combining the CDR3 with reference TRBV7-2 and TRBJ1-5 gives the whole variable domain GAGVSQSPSNKVTEKGKDVELRCDPISGHTALYWYRQSLGQGLEFLIYFQGNSAPDKSGLPSDRFSAERTGGSVSTLTIQRTQQEDSAVYLCASSFFLGQPQHFGDGTRLSIL.

This clone was seen ten or more times. A read error may explain this, as a much larger clone is one base away. The chain uses TRBV30 and TRBJ1-2; 7 nucleotides match TRBD1. CDR1 is GTSNPN and CDR2 is SVGIG in the germline V gene (reference sequence). The CDR3 has 14 amino acids. The DNA of the CDR3 is TGTGCCTGGAGGGGGGTAGGGGGCGACTATGGCCACACCTTC. Its protein product is CAWRGVGGDYGHTF.

This clone was detected ten times or more. The V call is TRBV6-1, the J call TRBJ1-3; the D gene is possibly TRBD1 (5 bases). The CDR3 contains 15 residues. The V and J ends lost 3 bases and 4 bases respectively, with 13 bases between them. The germline CDR1 and CDR2 sequences are MNHNS and SASEGT. DNA for the CDR3: TGTGCCAGCAGTGACGGGGACGGGGGAGGAAACACCATATATTTT. Its protein is CASSDGDGGGNTIYF.

This clone was seen ten or more times. The CDR3 DNA reads TGTGCCAGCTCACCAGGATGGCGGGACTTCCAGAGAGGAACAGATACGCAGTATTTT. Its translation is CASSPGWRDFQRGTDTQYF. V is TRBV18 and J is TRBJ2-3, with D perhaps matching TRBD2 (6 bases). Germline CDR1 reads KGHSH; CDR2 reads LQKENI. V was cut by 2 bases and J by 3 bases, with 24 bases left in between. The length of the CDR3 is 19 residues.

In the case of this clone: At one boundary the junction diverges from the germline segment, which might be a read error. The V gene is TRBV11-1, the J gene TRBJ2-5, with a weak D call TRBD2 (5 bases). This CDR3 is 14 amino acids long. Germline V gene lookup returns CDR1 SGHAT and CDR2 FQDESV (reference sequence). The CDR3: CASTLGAAQETQYF. DNA of the CDR3: TGTGCCAGCACCTTAGGAGCGGCCCAAGAGACCCAGTACTTC.

This clone came up a few times. The chain carries TRBV2 and TRBJ2-7; no firm D call. Trimming left V 6 bases short and J 4 bases short, with 7 bases between. Looked up from germline, CDR1 is SNHLY and CDR2 is FYNNEI. The CDR3 covers 11 residues. In DNA form, the CDR3 reads TGTGCCAGCAGGCCAGCTTACGAGCAGTACTTC. Translating it yields CASRPAYEQYF.

The rearrangement links TRBV5-1 to TRBJ1-5; no firm D call. The CDR3 has 13 amino acids. Trimming removed 0 bases from V and 4 bases from J, with 5 bases in between. Germline V gives CDR1 SGHRS, CDR2 YFSETQ. The CDR3 region has the DNA TGCGCCAGCAGCTTGGGCCCGAATCAGCCCCAGCATTTT. Translated, it gives CASSLGPNQPQHF.

This clone was observed many times. The V and J genes are TRBV28 and TRBJ2-3; D possibly corresponds to TRBD1 (6 bases). Germline values: CDR1 MDHEN, CDR2 SYDVKM. The CDR3 runs to 13 residues. Between the trimmed V and J ends, which lost 8 bases and 4 bases, there was a span of 13 bases. CDR3 loop: CASGTRESDTQYF. The CDR3, as DNA: TGTGCCAGCGGGACACGTGAGTCAGATACGCAGTATTTT.

This clone showed up many times. V gene TRBV18 combines with J gene TRBJ1-1; D is ambiguous. CDR3 length equals 13 residues. V lost 4 bases, J lost 3 bases, and 9 bases lay in between. Germline V lookup: CDR1 KGHSH, CDR2 LQKENI. Here the CDR3 DNA reads TGTGCCAGCTCACGACAAGGGTACACTGAAGCTTTCTTT. Translated: CASSRQGYTEAFF.

In this sample, this clone turned up many times. The chain recombines TRBV6-1 with TRBJ2-5; D call uncertain. This CDR3 is 13 amino acids long. Trimming removed 2 bases at V and 5 bases at J, with 9 bases between. Germline-derived CDR1 and CDR2 are MNHNS and SASEGT. CDR3 DNA: TGTGCCAGCAGTGAACAGCGAACGGAGACCCAGTACTTC. Protein sequence: CASSEQRTETQYF.

Ten or more counts support this clone. The chain recombines TRBV7-9 with TRBJ1-1; D might be TRBD1 (5 bases). Trimming left V 1 base short and J 6 bases short, with 9 bases between. The CDR3 contains 13 residues. Germline CDR1 reads SEHNR; CDR2 reads FQNEAQ (reference sequence). The CDR3 protein is CASSLGDLAEAFF. Written as DNA, the CDR3 is TGTGCCAGCAGCTTAGGGGACTTGGCTGAAGCTTTCTTT.

At least ten counts were recorded for this clone. V and J are TRBV2 and TRBJ2-7; D uncertain. The CDR3 is 14 amino acids. V was cut by 8 bases and J by 0 bases, with 14 bases left in between. Looked up from germline, CDR1 is SNHLY and CDR2 is FYNNEI. CDR3 sequence reads: CASHRTADSYEQYF. The CDR3 DNA is TGTGCCAGCCATCGCACAGCCGACTCCTACGAGCAGTACTTC.

Many counts were recorded for this clone. The chain joins TRBV28 to TRBJ2-1; possible D gene TRBD2, 5 bases. The CDR3 covers 12 residues. Germline CDR1 and CDR2: MDHEN and SYDVKM. Trimming shortened V by 5 bases and J by 10 bases, and 12 bases separated the two germline ends. CDR3 loop: CASSAYSSEQFF. CDR3 sequence (DNA): TGTGCCAGCAGTGCCTACTCTAGCGAGCAGTTCTTC.

This clone was detected a few times. One junction end does not reproduce the germline sequence, and a read error may be involved. In DNA form, the CDR3 reads TGTGCCAGCGGACCGGGACAGGTGACCCACGATCAGTACTTC. Its protein product is CASGPGQVTHDQYF. The chain has TRBV2 and TRBJ2-7; TRBD1 agrees at 8 bases. CDR3 length: 14 amino acids. In germline, CDR1 is SNHLY, CDR2 FYNNEI.

This clone came up many times. The genes are TRBV20-1 and TRBJ2-7; 12 bases map to TRBD1. CDR1 and CDR2 (germline): DFQATT, SNEGSKA (reference sequence). V gave up 3 bases and J gave up 7 bases; unmatched junction bases: 10. CDR3 length: 15 residues. The CDR3 here is CSASWGDRGRWEQYF. In DNA, the CDR3 is TGCAGTGCTAGTTGGGGGGACAGGGGGCGGTGGGAGCAGTACTTC.

Details on this clone: As the CDR3 is not closed by the conserved phenylalanine or tryptophan, this likely results from a read error. V and J are TRBV28 and TRBJ2-7, with D possibly matching TRBD2 (5 bases). The CDR3 totals 14 residues. Germline CDR1 is MDHEN and CDR2 is SYDVKM. V lost 5 bases and J 0 bases, leaving 11 bases between the germline ends. The CDR3 coding sequence is TGTGCCAGCAGTCTACTAGTGCCCTCCTACGAGCAGTACTCC. It codes for CASSLLVPSYEQYS.

Sample share makes this clone medium-sized. The CDR3 spells CASSAGGGYEQYF. Written as DNA, the CDR3 is TGTGCCAGCAGCGCGGGCGGGGGCTACGAGCAGTACTTC. This chain connects TRBV6-1 to TRBJ2-7; 7 bases map to TRBD2. V lost 6 bases and J lost 3; bases outside the gene matches: 5. The germline V gene encodes CDR1 MNHNS and CDR2 SASEGT. The CDR3 has 13 amino acids.

Many counts were recorded for this clone. The chain joins TRBV5-4 to TRBJ1-4; no firm D call. Trimming took 1 base from V and 7 from J, leaving 11 bases between them. This CDR3 has 14 amino acids. Germline lookup yields CDR1 SGHNT and CDR2 YYREEE (reference sequence). CDR3 sequence reads: CASSLREWGEKLFF. DNA for the CDR3: TGTGCCAGCAGCTTGAGAGAGTGGGGTGAAAAACTGTTTTTT.

At least ten counts were recorded for this clone. The gene calls are TRBV7-8 and TRBJ2-1; the match to TRBD2 covers 10 bases. Germline trimming cut 5 bases from V and 2 bases from J; bases unmatched to any gene: 3. Germline CDR1 reads SGHVS; CDR2 reads FQNEAQ. This CDR3 has 15 residues. DNA for the CDR3: TGTGCCAGCAGCCCGGGACTAGCGACCTACAATGAGCAGTTCTTC. Translating gives CASSPGLATYNEQFF.

This clone is medium-sized by share. The CDR3 DNA reads TGTGCCAGCAGTCCTAAGGGGACAGGGGCTTTCGAGCAGTACTTC. It yields the protein CASSPKGTGAFEQYF. The chain combines TRBV6-1 with TRBJ2-7; 10 positions agree with TRBD1. The V and J ends lost 5 bases and 6 bases, in that order; junction bases with no gene match: 10. Germline loops: CDR1 MNHNS, CDR2 SASEGT. CDR3 length: 15 residues.